This TCR beta chain originates from a study of T-cell reconstitution after alpha-beta-depleted transplantation in children. The J segment lost 4 bases and the V segment lost 4 bases, leaving 10 bases of the junction unmatched. This CDR3 comprises 17 residues. CDR1 KGHSH and CDR2 LQKENI come from the germline V gene. This clonotype was detected many times. Unique molecular identifiers were incorporated during preparation of the TCRbeta library. Via MiXCR, TCRdb re-called the PCR reads, giving one row per CDR3 protein. This sample yields approximately 400,000 distinct CDR3 sequences, of which 9.5% to 13% are seen a single time; 4.5% to 7% belongs to the top ten.

This receptor was identified in a human donor who donated a stem cell graft to a child with acute myeloid leukemia. Sequenced here: PBMCs from the stem cell graft donor, sampled from the stem cell graft. The rearrangement joins TRBV18 to TRBJ2-6, with 7 bases identical to TRBD1. DNA for the CDR3: TGTGCCAGCTCACGCGGACCCCCAGGGGGAGGGGCCAACGTCCTGACTTTC. Protein sequence: CASSRGPPGGGANVLTF.